Given below is one T cell receptor beta chain in context. The data derive from a study of Ad26.COV2.S vaccination and SARS-CoV-2 variants. J lost 2 bases, V lost 5 bases, and 9 bases had no gene match. Germline values: CDR1 SGHAT, CDR2 FQNNGV. CDR3 length: 16 amino acids. Sequencing used immunoSEQ multiplex PCR; TCRdb keeps in-frame clones, though not all of them. This table holds 350,000 to 450,000 clones, about 85% found once. Documented treatment: some 20 received Ad26.COV2.S at low or high dose, single or two shots; several received placebo; per-sample allocation not given. Repertoires come from day 63 after the first vaccine or placebo injection.

The source is a person aged 18-60 years who received the Ad26.COV2.S COVID-19 vaccine or a placebo. The rearrangement uses TRBV11-2 and TRBJ2-5, with 9 bases aligning to TRBD2. The starting material was peripheral blood, obtained in a trial of Ad26.COV2.S vaccine versus placebo. DNA for the CDR3: TGTGCCAGCAGCATACCCCCTCTAGCGGGGCAAGAGACCCAGTACTTC. Its translation is CASSIPPLAGQETQYF.